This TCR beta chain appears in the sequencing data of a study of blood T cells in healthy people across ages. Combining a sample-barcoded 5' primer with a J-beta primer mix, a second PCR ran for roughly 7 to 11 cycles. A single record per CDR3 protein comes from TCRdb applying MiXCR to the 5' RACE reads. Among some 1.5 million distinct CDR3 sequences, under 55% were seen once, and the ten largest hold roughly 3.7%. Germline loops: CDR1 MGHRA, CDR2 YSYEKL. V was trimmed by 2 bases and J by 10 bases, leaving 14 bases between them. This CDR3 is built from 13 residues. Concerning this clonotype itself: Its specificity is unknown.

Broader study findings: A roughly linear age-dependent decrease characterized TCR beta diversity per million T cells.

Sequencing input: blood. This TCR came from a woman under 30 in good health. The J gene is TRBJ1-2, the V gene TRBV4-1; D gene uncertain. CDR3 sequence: CASSQTIPEIYTF. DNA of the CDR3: TGCGCCAGCAGCCAAACTATCCCAGAGATCTACACCTTC.